Detailed here is one TCR beta chain. The sample originates from a study of blood T cell repertoires in COVID-19. At the level of the study: The United States, Italy and Spain were the sources of the acute and convalescent COVID-19 samples. From T cells, B-cell-depleted T cells, or PBMCs came the material, which was cDNA or gDNA.

The authors' processing: The assay estimated nucleated cells by amplifying reference gene primers. Repertoires were generated with immunoSEQ multiplex PCR, while TCRdb's copy carries only in-frame clones and drops some. V, J and clone size reflect that table, while D and trimming were determined from the DNA. The sample carries about 97,000 clones, 87% recorded once. Germline assignment: CDR1 SNHLY and CDR2 FYNNEI. CDR3 size: 14 residues. The ends lost 5 bases at V and 6 bases at J; junction bases unmatched: 7. The chain employs TRBV2 and TRBJ2-1, with 7 bases aligning to TRBD1. This TCR derives from a human donor in a cohort sampled during active COVID-19. Sequencing was performed on peripheral blood. CDR3 protein: CASSPRQGPNEQFF. CDR3 nucleotide sequence: TGTGCCAGCAGTCCCAGACAGGGACCCAATGAGCAGTTCTTC.